This paragraph reports one T cell receptor beta chain. What it recognizes is unknown. Trimming took off 0 bases at V and 7 bases at J, with 16 bases between the two ends. The CDR3 loop spans 16 amino acids. Per the germline V gene, CDR1 is DFQATT and CDR2 is SNEGSKA (reference sequence). This specimen comes from a study of blood T cells in healthy people across ages. Study-level findings and limits: There were more naive CD4+ cells and higher diversity in long-lived donors than in aged donors.

For the second PCR, which ran for 7 to 11 cycles, a sample-barcoded 5' primer and a J-beta primer mix were used. TCRdb analysed the 5' RACE reads with MiXCR anew, one entry per CDR3 protein. The sample has approximately 810,000 distinct CDR3 sequences; approximately 35% are singletons. This chain connects TRBV20-1 to TRBJ1-6; no firm D call. Sequenced sample: blood. The sequence was obtained from a man between 18 and 35 years old in good health. CDR3 DNA sequence: TGCAGTGCTAGAGATCTCCCGGAAGGTGACAATTCACCCCTCCACTTT. Its translation is CSARDLPEGDNSPLHF.